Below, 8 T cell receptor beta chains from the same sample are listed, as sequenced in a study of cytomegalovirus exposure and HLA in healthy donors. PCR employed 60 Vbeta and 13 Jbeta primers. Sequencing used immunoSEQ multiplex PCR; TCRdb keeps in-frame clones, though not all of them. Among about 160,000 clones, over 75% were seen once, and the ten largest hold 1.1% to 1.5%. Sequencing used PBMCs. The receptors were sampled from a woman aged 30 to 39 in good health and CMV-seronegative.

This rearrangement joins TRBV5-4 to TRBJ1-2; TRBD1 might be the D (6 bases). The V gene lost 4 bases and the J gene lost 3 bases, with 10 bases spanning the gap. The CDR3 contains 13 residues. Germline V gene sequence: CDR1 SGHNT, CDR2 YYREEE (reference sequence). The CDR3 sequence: CASSDRNDYGYTF. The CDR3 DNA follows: TGTGCCAGCAGCGACAGGAACGACTATGGCTACACCTTC.

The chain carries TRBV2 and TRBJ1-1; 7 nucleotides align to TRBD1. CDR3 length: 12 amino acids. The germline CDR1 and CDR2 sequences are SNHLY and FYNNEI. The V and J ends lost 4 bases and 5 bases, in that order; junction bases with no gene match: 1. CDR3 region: CASSVTGTEAFF. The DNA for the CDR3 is TGTGCCAGCAGTGTGACAGGGACTGAAGCTTTCTTT.

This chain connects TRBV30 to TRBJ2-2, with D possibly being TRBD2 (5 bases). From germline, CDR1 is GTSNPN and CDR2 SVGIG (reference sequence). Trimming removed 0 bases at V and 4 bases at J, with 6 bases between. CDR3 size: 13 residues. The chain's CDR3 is CAWSVLGTGELFF. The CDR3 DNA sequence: TGTGCCTGGAGTGTACTAGGCACCGGGGAGCTGTTTTTT.

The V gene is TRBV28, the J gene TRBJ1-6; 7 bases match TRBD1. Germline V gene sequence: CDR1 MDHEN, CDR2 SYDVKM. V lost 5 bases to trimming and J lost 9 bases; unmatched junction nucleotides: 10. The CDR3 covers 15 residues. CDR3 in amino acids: CASSPSTGMGSPLHF. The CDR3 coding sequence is TGTGCCAGCAGTCCCTCGACAGGGATGGGTTCACCCCTCCACTTT.

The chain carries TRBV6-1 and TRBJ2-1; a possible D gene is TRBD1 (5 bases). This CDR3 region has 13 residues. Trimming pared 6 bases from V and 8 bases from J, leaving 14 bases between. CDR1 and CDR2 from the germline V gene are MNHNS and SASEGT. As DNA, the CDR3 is TGTGCCAGCAGCCGCCTAGGGGTCGATGAGCAGTTCTTC. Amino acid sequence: CASSRLGVDEQFF.

The CDR3 sequence: CASSPAKGGAEDYGYTF. For the CDR3, the DNA is TGTGCCAGCTCACCCGCGAAGGGGGGGGCGGAAGACTATGGCTACACCTTC. This rearrangement joins TRBV18 to TRBJ1-2; tentative D call: TRBD1 (6 bases). Trimming shortened V by 3 bases and J by 3 bases, and 20 bases separated the two germline ends. CDR1 is KGHSH and CDR2 is LQKENI in the germline V gene. The CDR3 sequence is 17 residues long.

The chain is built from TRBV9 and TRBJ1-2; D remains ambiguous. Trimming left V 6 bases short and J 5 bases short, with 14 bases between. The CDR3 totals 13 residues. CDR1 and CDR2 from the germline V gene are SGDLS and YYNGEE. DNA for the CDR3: TGTGCCAGCACCTCCGGGGAACGGTATGGCTACACCTTC. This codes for CASTSGERYGYTF. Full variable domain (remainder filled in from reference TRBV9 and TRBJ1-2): DSGVTQTPKHLITATGQRVTLRCSPRSGDLSVYWYQQSLDQGLQFLIQYYNGEERAKGNILERFSAQQFPDLHSELNLSSLELGDSALYFCASTSGERYGYTFGSGTRLTVV.

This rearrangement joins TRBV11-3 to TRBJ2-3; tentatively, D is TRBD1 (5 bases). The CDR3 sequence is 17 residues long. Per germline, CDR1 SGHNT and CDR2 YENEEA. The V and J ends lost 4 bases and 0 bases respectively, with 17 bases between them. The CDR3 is CASSCDRNVPSTDTQYF. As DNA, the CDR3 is TGTGCCAGCAGCTGCGACAGAAACGTCCCTAGCACAGATACGCAGTATTTT.